A selection of T cell receptor beta chains follows, all from one sample in a study of shared clonotypes between healthy human individuals. Produced via immunoSEQ multiplex PCR; TCRdb's table is partial and in-frame only. The table records roughly 2 million clones, 90% to 95% of them present only once. Sequencing was carried out using naive CD4+ T cells sorted from blood. The receptors shown here come from a young man in good health. Each CDR3 is given without its conserved first and last residue. The size field is filled for only some rows; it gives once, few, many or a size class.

TRBV18,NA,TRBJ2-7,ASSPGATSSYEQY
TRBV5-4,NA,TRBJ2-1,ASSWDYLPSYNEQF
TRBV10-3,once,TRBJ1-1,AISAMEGNTEAF
TRBV27,NA,TRBJ2-7,ASSLRSDRARGLVAYEQY
TRBV5-1,NA,TRBJ2-7,ASSQLAGGPYEQY
TRBV30,NA,TRBJ1-5,VSRGKVNQPQH
TRBV28,NA,TRBJ1-6,ASSSPGPPLPLH
TRBV2,NA,TRBJ2-2,ASSINANTGELF
TRBV6-6,NA,TRBJ1-6,ASIPTGGYNSPLH
TRBV4-3,NA,TRBJ1-2,ASSQGRPGQNYGYT
TRBV10-3,NA,TRBJ2-7,AIAKGLAGSTKPGEQY
TRBV10-3,NA,TRBJ1-5,AISESPEPQH
TRBV6-1,NA,TRBJ1-1,ASSPTRMNTEAF
TRBV7-2,once,TRBJ1-3,ASSLTLISGNTIY
TRBV28,NA,TRBJ2-7,ASSRDRGNEQY
TRBV7-3,once,TRBJ1-1,ASSRGTNTEAF
TRBV6-5,NA,TRBJ2-7,ASSYGAGNYEQY